Reported below is one T cell receptor (beta chain). The antigen remains unidentified. The source of the sample is a study of Ad26.COV2.S vaccination and SARS-CoV-2 variants. Study conclusions and caveats: From the TCR breadth and depth analyses, total T cell responses may have been underestimated. Vaccine recipients and placebo recipients showed similar non-spike TCR breadth. Vaccinees showed greater spike-specific TCR breadth than placebo recipients. It was reported that spike-specific CD8+ and CD4+ T cell responses were substantially broad after vaccination.

The CDR3 extends over 12 amino acids. V lost 1 base and J lost 8, with 6 bases in between. Germline V gene sequence: CDR1 SGHAT, CDR2 FQNNGV. Clones were sequenced by immunoSEQ multiplex PCR, and TCRdb holds only the in-frame ones, with some missing. The data hold 300,000 to 400,000 clones, with about 90% observed a single time. Sequences were derived from peripheral blood, sampled after recovery from COVID-19. The source of this sequence is a human donor who had recovered from COVID-19. The chain is built from TRBV11-2 and TRBJ2-1; D ambiguous. The CDR3 region has the DNA TGTGCCAGCAGCTTAGGGGGTCATGAGCAGTTCTTC. Its translation is CASSLGGHEQFF.